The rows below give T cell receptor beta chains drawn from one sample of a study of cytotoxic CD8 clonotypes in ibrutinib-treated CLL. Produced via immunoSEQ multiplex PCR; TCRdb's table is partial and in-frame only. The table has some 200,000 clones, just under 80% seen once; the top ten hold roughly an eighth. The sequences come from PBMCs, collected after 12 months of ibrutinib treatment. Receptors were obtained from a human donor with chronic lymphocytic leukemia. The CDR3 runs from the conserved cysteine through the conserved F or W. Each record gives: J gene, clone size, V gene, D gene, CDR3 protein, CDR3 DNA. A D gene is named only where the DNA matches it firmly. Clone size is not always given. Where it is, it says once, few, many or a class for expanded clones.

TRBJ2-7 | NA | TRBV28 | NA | CASSLGVYEQYF | TGTGCCAGCAGTTTAGGGGTCTACGAGCAGTACTTC
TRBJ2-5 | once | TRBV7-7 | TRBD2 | CASSLGTSGPQETQYF | TGTGCTAGCAGCTTAGGGACTAGCGGGCCCCAAGAGACCCAGTACTTC
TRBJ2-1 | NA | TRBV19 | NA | CASSLIGGGADYNEQFF | TGTGCCAGTAGCCTCATCGGAGGGGGCGCTGACTACAATGAGCAGTTCTTC
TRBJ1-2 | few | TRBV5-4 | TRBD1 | CASSPGQNYGYTF | TGTGCCAGCAGCCCGGGACAGAACTATGGCTACACCTTC
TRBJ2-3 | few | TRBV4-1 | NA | CASSILGRRDTQYF | TGCGCCAGCAGCATCCTAGGGCGCAGGGATACGCAGTATTTT
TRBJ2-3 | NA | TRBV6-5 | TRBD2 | CASSYSGGEGLRTQYF | TGTGCCAGCAGTTACTCTGGTGGGGAGGGCCTACGAACGCAGTATTTT
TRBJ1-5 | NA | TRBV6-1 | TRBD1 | CASSGTGVQPQHF | TGTGCCAGCTCCGGGACAGGGGTTCAGCCCCAGCATTTT
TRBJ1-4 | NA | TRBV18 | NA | CASSRSWGANEKLFF | TGTGCCAGCTCACGCTCTTGGGGGGCTAATGAAAAACTGTTTTTT
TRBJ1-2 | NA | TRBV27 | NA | CASSQHRQGIYGYTF | TGTGCCAGCAGCCAACATCGCCAAGGAATCTATGGCTACACCTTC
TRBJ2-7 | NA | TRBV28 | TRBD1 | CASRSWTGYSYEQYF | TGTGCCAGCAGGTCCTGGACAGGTTACTCCTACGAGCAGTACTTC
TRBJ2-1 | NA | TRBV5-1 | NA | CASSPSSYNEQFF | TGCGCCAGCAGCCCAAGCTCCTACAATGAGCAGTTCTTC
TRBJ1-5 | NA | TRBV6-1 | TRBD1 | CASSETTTGWGQPQHF | TGTGCCAGCAGTGAGACTACGACAGGGTGGGGGCAGCCCCAGCATTTT
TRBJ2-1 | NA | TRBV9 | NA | CASSPSPGSSEYNEQFF | TGTGCCAGCAGCCCATCCCCCGGGTCTAGCGAGTACAATGAGCAGTTCTTC
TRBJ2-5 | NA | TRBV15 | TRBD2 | CATSRVRREEEKTQYF | TGTGCCACCAGCAGAGTAAGGCGGGAGGAGGAAAAGACCCAGTACTTC
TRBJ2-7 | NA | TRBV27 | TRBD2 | CASSPSGLAGSYEQYF | TGTGCCAGCAGCCCCTCTGGACTAGCGGGATCCTACGAGCAGTACTTC
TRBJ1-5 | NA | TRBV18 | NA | CASSPGRDQPQHF | TGTGCCAGCTCACCAGGAAGGGATCAGCCCCAGCATTTT
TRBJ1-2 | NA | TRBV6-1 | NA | CASSRWGTSVGYTF | TGTGCCAGCAGCCGGTGGGGGACGTCCGTCGGCTACACCTTC
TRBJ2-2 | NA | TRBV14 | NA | CASSLNGGAGELFF | TGTGCCAGCAGCCTGAATGGAGGCGCCGGGGAGCTGTTTTTT
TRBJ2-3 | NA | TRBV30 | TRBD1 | CAWSGLGTGGPDTQYF | TGTGCCTGGAGTGGCCTTGGGACAGGGGGTCCAGATACGCAGTATTTT
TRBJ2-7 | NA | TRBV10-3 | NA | CAISERDTAREQYF | TGTGCCATCAGTGAAAGGGACACTGCCAGGGAGCAGTACTTC
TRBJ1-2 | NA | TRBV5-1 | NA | CASSLGQVSYGYTF | TGCGCCAGCAGCTTGGGTCAGGTATCCTATGGCTACACCTTC
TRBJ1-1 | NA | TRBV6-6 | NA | CASSPNTEAFF | TGTGCCAGCAGCCCAAACACTGAAGCTTTCTTT
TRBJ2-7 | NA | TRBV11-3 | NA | CASSLGGEHAEQYF | TGTGCCAGCAGCTTAGGCGGGGAACACGCGGAGCAGTACTTC
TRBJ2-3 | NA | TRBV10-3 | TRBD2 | CAISVGTSGTDTQYF | TGTGCCATCAGTGTAGGGACTAGCGGCACAGATACGCAGTATTTT
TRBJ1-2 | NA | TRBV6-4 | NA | CASSGPPDYGYTF | TGTGCCAGCAGTGGACCCCCGGACTATGGCTACACCTTC
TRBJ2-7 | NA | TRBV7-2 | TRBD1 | CASSLARTGAGYEQYF | TGTGCCAGCAGCTTAGCCCGGACAGGGGCTGGGTACGAGCAGTACTTC
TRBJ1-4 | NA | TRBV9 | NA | CASSVGGTPNEKLFF | TGTGCCAGCAGCGTAGGAGGGACGCCTAATGAAAAACTGTTTTTT
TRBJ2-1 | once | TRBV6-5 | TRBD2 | CASSPPSGGHNEQFF | TGTGCCAGCAGCCCCCCTAGCGGGGGCCACAATGAGCAGTTCTTC
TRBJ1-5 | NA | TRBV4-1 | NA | CASSQVDNQPQHF | TGCGCCAGCAGCCAAGTGGACAATCAGCCCCAGCATTTT
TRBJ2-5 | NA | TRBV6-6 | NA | CASSYSVGRETQYF | TGTGCCAGCAGTTACTCTGTAGGCCGGGAGACCCAGTACTTC
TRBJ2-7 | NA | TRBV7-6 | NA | CASSLEWQSYEQYF | TGTGCCAGCAGCTTAGAATGGCAGTCCTACGAGCAGTACTTC
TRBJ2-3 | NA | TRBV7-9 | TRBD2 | CASSLGPAGITDTQYF | TGTGCCAGCAGCTTAGGGCCAGCGGGGATCACAGATACGCAGTATTTT
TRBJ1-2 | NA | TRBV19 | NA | CASGQRSTSYGYTF | TGTGCCTCAGGACAGCGGTCAACCTCCTATGGCTACACCTTC
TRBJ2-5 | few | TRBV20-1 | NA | CSASGETQYF | TGCAGTGCTAGCGGGGAGACCCAGTACTTC
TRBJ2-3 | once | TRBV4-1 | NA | CASSPSQYSTDTQYF | TGCGCCAGCAGCCCGTCTCAATATAGCACAGATACGCAGTATTTT
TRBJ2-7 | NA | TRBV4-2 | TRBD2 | CASSPNLAGGPRYEQYF | TGTGCCAGCAGTCCAAATCTAGCGGGGGGGCCGAGGTACGAGCAGTACTTC
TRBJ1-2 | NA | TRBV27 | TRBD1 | CASSETGGAFGYTF | TGTGCCAGCAGTGAGACAGGGGGCGCGTTTGGCTACACCTTC
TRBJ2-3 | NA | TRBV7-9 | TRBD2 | CASSFPLAGSSTDTQYF | TGTGCCAGCAGCTTTCCCCTAGCGGGCTCTAGCACAGATACGCAGTATTTT
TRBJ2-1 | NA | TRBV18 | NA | CASAGSSYNEQFF | TGTGCCAGCGCCGGTAGCTCCTACAATGAGCAGTTCTTC
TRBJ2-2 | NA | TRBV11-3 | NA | CASSLVSGNTGELFF | TGTGCCAGCAGCTTAGTGAGTGGAAACACCGGGGAGCTGTTTTTT
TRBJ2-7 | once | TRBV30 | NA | CAWSATNEQYF | TGTGCCTGGAGTGCCACTAACGAGCAGTACTTC
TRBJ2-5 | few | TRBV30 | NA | CAWSVRRDWETQYF | TGTGCCTGGAGTGTACGAAGGGATTGGGAGACCCAGTACTTC
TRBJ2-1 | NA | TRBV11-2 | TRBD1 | CASSHIRGDRVYEQFF | TGTGCCAGCAGCCACATCCGAGGGGACAGGGTTTATGAGCAGTTCTTC
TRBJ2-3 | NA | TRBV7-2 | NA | CASSPSWADTQYF | TGTGCCAGCAGCCCCTCCTGGGCAGATACGCAGTATTTT
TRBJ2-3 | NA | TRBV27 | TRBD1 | CASSIRTGRPDTQYF | TGTGCCAGCAGTATACGGACAGGGAGGCCAGATACGCAGTATTTT
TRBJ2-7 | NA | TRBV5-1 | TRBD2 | CASSLVLVGLADEQYF | TGCGCCAGCAGCTTGGTTTTGGTGGGACTAGCGGACGAGCAGTACTTC
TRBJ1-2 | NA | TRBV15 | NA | CATSRAGTGQGYGYTF | TGTGCCACCAGCAGAGCAGGCACAGGGCAGGGATATGGCTACACCTTC
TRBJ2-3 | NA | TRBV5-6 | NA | CASSFLQGGLDTQYF | TGTGCCAGCAGCTTCTTACAGGGAGGATTGGATACGCAGTATTTT
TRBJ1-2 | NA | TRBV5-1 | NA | CASSATSGRAYGYTF | TGCGCCAGCAGCGCAACCTCCGGACGGGCCTATGGCTACACCTTC
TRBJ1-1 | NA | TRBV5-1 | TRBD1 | CASSSGTGTEAFF | TGCGCCAGCAGCTCTGGGACAGGGACCGAAGCTTTCTTT
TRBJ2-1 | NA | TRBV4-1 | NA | CASSQEPGSASYNEQFF | TGCGCCAGCAGCCAAGAACCAGGTAGTGCCTCCTACAATGAGCAGTTCTTC
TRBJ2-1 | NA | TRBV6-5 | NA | CASRNSGNEQFF | TGTGCCAGCAGAAATAGCGGAAATGAGCAGTTCTTC
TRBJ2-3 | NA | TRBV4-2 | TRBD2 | CASSQAPRAGAGDTQYF | TGTGCCAGCAGCCAAGCCCCGCGAGCGGGAGCTGGGGATACGCAGTATTTT
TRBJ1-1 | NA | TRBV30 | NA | CAWLENTEAFF | TGTGCCTGGTTGGAGAACACTGAAGCTTTCTTT
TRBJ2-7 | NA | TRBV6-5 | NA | CASSYSSGPYEQYF | TGTGCCAGCAGTTACTCGAGCGGGCCCTACGAGCAGTACTTC
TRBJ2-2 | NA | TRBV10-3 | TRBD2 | CAISGGLAGAVGELFF | TGTGCCATCAGTGGGGGACTAGCGGGAGCGGTCGGGGAGCTGTTTTTT
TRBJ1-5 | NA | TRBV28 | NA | CASRIWNQPQHF | TGTGCCAGCAGAATATGGAATCAGCCCCAGCATTTT